Detailed here is one T cell receptor (beta chain). The sample comes from a study of CD8 T cells in Susac syndrome. The RNA, roughly 0.45 to 1 ug, was put through reverse transcription using random hexamers. TCRdb re-called the immunoSEQ multiplex PCR reads through MiXCR, storing one row per CDR3 protein. This sample has about 180,000 distinct CDR3 sequences, with approximately 94% found just once. The CDR3 totals 14 residues. The germline V gene has CDR1 LGHNA and CDR2 YNFKEQ. Trimming cost V 4 bases and J 8 bases, with 15 bases left between them. V usage is TRBV4-2 and J usage is TRBJ2-1; no definite D call. The clonotype comes from a human donor with Susac syndrome. Sequenced: CD4+ T cells from PBMCs. As DNA, the CDR3 is TGTGCCAGCAGCCCGTATTCCAGCAACGATGAGCAGTTCTTC. Protein sequence: CASSPYSSNDEQFF.